This is a list of T cell receptor beta chains from one sample in a study of T cell repertoires in ileal Crohn's disease. Sequenced by immunoSEQ multiplex PCR; TCRdb stores in-frame clones only, minus some. The repertoire holds over 10,000 clones, with around 80% as singletons. Sequenced input: ileal tissue. The receptors here all came from an adult with Crohn's disease. The conserved cysteine and the conserved F or W are not part of the CDR3 here. Each record gives: J gene, V gene, CDR3 protein.

j_gene: TRBJ2-3
v_gene: TRBV19
CDR3aa: ASSPGTGETDTQY

j_gene: TRBJ2-1
v_gene: TRBV6-4
CDR3aa: ASSDAENSYNEQF

j_gene: TRBJ1-5
v_gene: TRBV27
CDR3aa: ASPLGGGSNQPQH

j_gene: TRBJ2-3
v_gene: TRBV4-2
CDR3aa: ASSQAGGGETDTQY

j_gene: TRBJ2-1
v_gene: TRBV11-2
CDR3aa: ASSLDPTSNEQF

j_gene: TRBJ2-1
v_gene: TRBV7-2
CDR3aa: ASSLGRQGRHYNEQF

j_gene: TRBJ2-1
v_gene: TRBV5-1
CDR3aa: ASSSNLRDTDNEQF

j_gene: TRBJ1-5
v_gene: TRBV6-1
CDR3aa: ASSETGSNQPQH

j_gene: TRBJ2-4
v_gene: TRBV6-5
CDR3aa: ASSISWGDKNIQY

j_gene: TRBJ2-1
v_gene: TRBV6-1
CDR3aa: ASSDAGTGLNNEQF

j_gene: TRBJ1-2
v_gene: TRBV2
CDR3aa: ASSETGSYGYT

j_gene: TRBJ2-3
v_gene: TRBV28
CDR3aa: ASSLGLTGVKDTQY

j_gene: TRBJ2-7
v_gene: TRBV18
CDR3aa: ASSPTSSFSYEQY

j_gene: TRBJ2-5
v_gene: TRBV2
CDR3aa: ASKFRTEEETQY

j_gene: TRBJ2-1
v_gene: TRBV4-3
CDR3aa: ASSQGTGTSGVHEQF

j_gene: TRBJ2-7
v_gene: TRBV11-2
CDR3aa: ASSLDQASYEQY

j_gene: TRBJ1-4
v_gene: TRBV5-8
CDR3aa: ASSLGGLGDEKLF

j_gene: TRBJ2-3
v_gene: TRBV4-1
CDR3aa: ASSQDQQGGPDTQY

j_gene: TRBJ2-1
v_gene: TRBV19
CDR3aa: ASSILAGGREQF

j_gene: TRBJ2-4
v_gene: TRBV19
CDR3aa: ASSIGGTGLAKNIQY

j_gene: TRBJ1-4
v_gene: TRBV2
CDR3aa: ASRPTPATNEKLF

j_gene: TRBJ1-2
v_gene: TRBV20-1
CDR3aa: SASPNYGYT

j_gene: TRBJ2-2
v_gene: TRBV6-6
CDR3aa: ASSYQTGSNTGELF

j_gene: TRBJ1-5
v_gene: TRBV6-1
CDR3aa: ASVRDYSNQPQH

j_gene: TRBJ1-2
v_gene: TRBV7-9
CDR3aa: ASSLGTGIAGYT

j_gene: TRBJ2-1
v_gene: TRBV6-1
CDR3aa: ASSSLAGRGEQF

j_gene: TRBJ2-2
v_gene: TRBV2
CDR3aa: ASSESQGWDGELF

j_gene: TRBJ2-7
v_gene: TRBV6-1
CDR3aa: ASTGHLFYEQY

j_gene: TRBJ2-3
v_gene: TRBV5-1
CDR3aa: ASSLWRQGATDTQY

j_gene: TRBJ2-7
v_gene: TRBV29-1
CDR3aa: SVVGGTGSNYEQY

j_gene: TRBJ1-5
v_gene: TRBV19
CDR3aa: ASSIGWQTNQPQH

j_gene: TRBJ2-1
v_gene: TRBV5-6
CDR3aa: VSSRTGVNEQF

j_gene: TRBJ1-1
v_gene: TRBV2
CDR3aa: ASMERDLRTEAF

j_gene: TRBJ1-6
v_gene: TRBV30
CDR3aa: AWSDLGAAPLH

j_gene: TRBJ1-5
v_gene: TRBV10-3
CDR3aa: AISDRDRANQPQH

j_gene: TRBJ2-1
v_gene: TRBV10-3
CDR3aa: AISETSGSNNEQF